This TCR beta chain derives from a study of monozygotic twins with cystic fibrosis. Overall study results and limits: The repertoire was suggested to be naive-dominated, clonality median around 0.01. In this small cohort, shared CDR3 numbers showed no association with age, concordance or disease severity. Co-twins had the most similar V usage for 13 of 16 pairs, J for 8.

Trimming stripped 5 bases from V and 7 bases from J, with 17 bases between. This CDR3 spans 14 amino acids. The germline gives CDR1 SGHVS, CDR2 FNYEAQ. Clones were sequenced by immunoSEQ multiplex PCR, and TCRdb holds only the in-frame ones, with some missing. Among 20,000 to 30,000 clones listed, approximately 96% were seen once. Worth noting for this clone: Antigen unknown.

The sequencing input was blood. The TCR was taken from a girl between 2 and 10 years old with cystic fibrosis. The gene calls are TRBV7-6 and TRBJ1-2, with TRBD1 as a possible D gene (6 bases). CDR3: CASSPGEGTGGYTF. CDR3 in DNA: TGTGCCAGCAGCCCAGGGGAGGGGACTGGTGGCTACACCTTC.